This T cell receptor beta chain was recorded in a study of blood T cell repertoires in COVID-19. As for the study in general: In each case, the material was cDNA or gDNA derived from T cells, B-cell-depleted T cells, or PBMCs.

Assignment of participants to cohorts was predicated upon participant-reported clinical history. Trimming took 5 bases from V and 4 from J, leaving 8 bases between them. CDR1 and CDR2 (germline): SGHAT, FQNNGV. The CDR3 loop spans 13 amino acids. Sequenced by immunoSEQ multiplex PCR; TCRdb stores in-frame clones only, minus some. The sample lists just over 300,000 clones; approximately 85% were seen once. There are a few counts of this clone. This clonotype was sampled from a man aged 25-40 years who had recovered from COVID-19. The sample comprised PBMCs or T cells enriched from blood (not recorded which). The chain combines TRBV11-2 with TRBJ2-2; D possibly corresponds to TRBD1 (5 bases). The DNA for the CDR3 is TGTGCCAGCAGCCGTGACAGCACCGGGGAGCTGTTTTTT. As protein: CASSRDSTGELFF.